This T cell receptor (beta chain) was recovered during a study of blood T cell repertoires in COVID-19. At the level of the study: Spain, Italy and the United States supplied samples that represented acute and convalescent COVID-19. Nucleic acid was either cDNA or gDNA, and it came from T cells, B-cell-depleted T cells, or PBMCs.

Original handling: Reference gene primers were amplified, and this amplification served to estimate nucleated cell counts. Measured with immunoSEQ multiplex PCR; TCRdb has only the in-frame clones, and not every one. V and J calls and clone size are given by that table; D and trimming were obtained from the DNA. Of fewer than 200,000 clones detected, 80% to 90% appear once; the ten largest clones hold roughly 9.1%. The CDR3 consists of 15 residues. Germline V gene data show CDR1 as SGHRS and CDR2 as YFSETQ. V shed 4 bases and J 4 bases; nucleotides not matched to a gene: 6. The sequencing input was peripheral blood. This clonotype originated in a man in his fifties or sixties with active or convalescent COVID-19. The rearrangement joins TRBV5-1 to TRBJ2-1; 9 nucleotides align to TRBD2. CDR3 nucleotide sequence: TGCGCCAGCAGCCAAGCGGGAGGCATATACAATGAGCAGTTCTTC. This codes for CASSQAGGIYNEQFF.